This T cell receptor (beta chain) appears in the sequencing data of a study of neurological immune-mediated disorders. The study, taken as a whole, reports: No sharing of CDR3 amino acid sequences was observed among expanded clones across subjects, suggesting private repertoires in all groups.

Synthesis of cDNA was performed by 5'RACE using 10-nucleotide random UMIs. TCRdb redid the calling of the 5' RACE reads with MiXCR, one entry per CDR3 protein. The table includes roughly 76,000 distinct CDR3 sequences, 3.2% detected once. As regards this clonotype: What it binds is not known.

What was sequenced was PBMCs. The TCR was taken from a woman aged 50 to 65 with multiple sclerosis.

The CDR3: CARSGTGNQPQHF. The CDR3 bases are TGTGCCAGATCAGGGACAGGGAATCAGCCCCAGCATTTT. The J gene is TRBJ1-5, the V gene TRBV18, with TRBD1 identical over 9 bases. The V gene's germline CDR1 is KGHSH and CDR2 LQKENI. CDR3 size: 13 residues. V gave up 9 bases and J gave up 4 bases; unmatched junction bases: 4. The full variable domain, its missing parts supplied by reference TRBV18 and TRBJ1-5, is NAGVMQNPRHLVRRRGQEARLRCSPMKGHSHVYWYRQLPEEGLKFMVYLQKENIIDESGMPKERFSAEFPKEGPSILRIQQVVRGDSAAYFCARSGTGNQPQHFGDGTRLSIL.